This TCR beta chain was captured by sequencing in a study of blood T cell repertoires in COVID-19. Study background: The origin of the acute and convalescent COVID-19 samples was the United States, Italy and Spain. PBMCs, B-cell-depleted T cells, or T cells were the source of the cDNA or gDNA that made up the material.

Germline V gives CDR1 SNHLY, CDR2 FYNNEI. The CDR3 sequence is 16 residues long. Trimming at V came to 6 bases and at J to 0 bases, leaving 5 bases not matched to a gene. Original data processing: Amplification from reference gene primers served as the basis for estimated nucleated cell counts. Libraries were prepared by immunoSEQ multiplex PCR; TCRdb keeps only in-frame clonotypes and omits some of them. D and trimming were read from the DNA, whereas the V and J calls and clone size are those reported in that table. The sample contains roughly 140,000 clones, roughly 90% of which appear only once. The sample comprised peripheral blood. This chain connects TRBV2 to TRBJ1-5; 10 positions agree with TRBD1. The receptor was isolated from a man aged 50-60 years with active or convalescent COVID-19. Written as DNA, the CDR3 is TGTGCCAGCAGGAAGACAGGGGGCTATAGCAATCAGCCCCAGCATTTT. As protein: CASRKTGGYSNQPQHF.